This T cell receptor (beta chain) derives from a study of T cell repertoires in cytomegalovirus infection. In the study overall: Public signatures in TCR beta pointed to CMV infection and matching HLA type. General study points: In two of eight donors, the top clonotype was HLA-C-restricted CMV-specific. Summed public TCR beta family frequency identified CMV carriers bearing the relevant HLA.

TCRdb redid the calling of the reads with MiXCR, one entry per CDR3 protein. This sample has 350,000 to 550,000 distinct CDR3 sequences, with approximately 33% found just once. A remark on this clonotype: As yet, its antigen is unknown.

The germline V gene encodes CDR1 SGHRS and CDR2 YFSETQ. V gave up 1 base and J gave up 6 bases, with 14 bases separating them. CDR3 length: 15 residues. This chain joins TRBV5-1 and TRBJ2-1, with TRBD2 as a possible D gene (5 bases). Sequencing input: PBMCs. The clonotype originates from a human donor in good health (CMV status not recorded). Some clones in this sample may be carry-over from other donors' samples. CDR3 sequence: CASSLLMGDRNEQFF. CDR3 coding DNA: TGCGCCAGCAGCTTGCTAATGGGAGACCGCAATGAGCAGTTCTTC.